The T cell receptor beta chain described here comes from a study of cytomegalovirus exposure and HLA in healthy donors. Across the whole study: Later analysis reported that the 130 or so validation repertoires shared the platform of the 500 to 750 first-cohort repertoires. The study, taken as a whole, reports: According to a later analysis, TCR clusters from the first cohort tended to co-occur in the 120 or so validation repertoires. Investigators reported 150 to 200 TCR beta chains as tied to cytomegalovirus.

About this clone itself: Its antigen remains unknown.

Separation from the roughly 700-subject first cohort characterized the roughly 120-subject validation cohort, to which the donors belonged. The germline gives CDR1 KGHSH, CDR2 LQKENI. The CDR3 totals 13 residues. V lost 6 bases and J 8 bases, leaving 16 bases between the germline ends. TCRdb keeps only in-frame clones here, not all; method: immunoSEQ multiplex PCR. The sample records under 200,000 clones, less than 90% being singletons. This clonotype originated in a woman aged 18-29 years in good health and CMV-seronegative. The specimen sequenced was PBMCs. The V gene is TRBV18, the J gene TRBJ1-2; D possibly corresponds to TRBD1 (6 bases). CDR3 residues: CASSLTGERGYTF. Here the CDR3 DNA reads TGTGCCAGCTCTTTGACAGGAGAGAGAGGCTACACCTTC.